This T cell receptor (beta chain) was sequenced in a study of cytomegalovirus exposure and HLA in healthy donors. The overall study: There were fewer than 130 million unique TCR beta sequences, drawn from about 180 million T cells, in an earlier analysis. The Caucasian-associated ancestry cluster contained about 80% of the roughly 400 genotyped donors.

This CDR3 comprises 15 residues. Looked up from germline, CDR1 is SNHLY and CDR2 is FYNNEI. V was pared by 6 bases and J by 2 bases, with 5 bases of the junction left unmatched. Study-level findings and limits: The study recorded 150 to 200 TCR beta chains that were cytomegalovirus-associated. As immune exposure information, only CMV serostatus was available.

On this clone: The antigen remains undetermined.

In the PCR, 60 Vbeta and 13 Jbeta primers were used. TCRdb's copy holds only in-frame clones and misses some; the assay was immunoSEQ multiplex PCR. The sample has 190,000 or so clones; the top ten hold less than 0.9%. What was sequenced was PBMCs. The chain has TRBV2 and TRBJ1-2; 11 bases line up with TRBD1. The receptor was derived from a boy between 10 and 17 years old in good health and CMV-seronegative. CDR3 nucleotide sequence: TGTGCCAGCAGGGCCGGGACAGGGGGGAACTATGGCTACACCTTC. Its translation: CASRAGTGGNYGYTF. The full variable domain, completed using reference TRBV2 and TRBJ1-2, is EPEVTQTPSHQVTQMGQEVILRCVPISNHLYFYWYRQILGQKVEFLVSFYNNEISEKSEIFDDQFSVERPDGSNFTLKIRSTKLEDSAMYFCASRAGTGGNYGYTFGSGTRLTVV.